Presented here are 8 T cell receptor beta chains from one specimen sequenced in a study of CD8 T cells in ankylosing spondylitis. TCRdb ran MiXCR on the 5' RACE reads and lists one entry per CDR3 protein. Of about 270,000 distinct CDR3 sequences listed, roughly 32% were seen once; the top ten hold about 4.2%. The sample was blood, either unsorted or a sorted T cell fraction (not recorded which). These receptors originate from a male donor with ankylosing spondylitis or in good health (not recorded which).

This clonotype was recorded only once. V is TRBV29-1 and J is TRBJ1-1; TRBD1 might be the D (5 bases). The CDR3 is 14 residues long. CDR1 and CDR2 (germline): SQVTM, ANQGSEA. Trimming removed 7 bases from V and 3 bases from J, with 18 bases in between. The CDR3 sequence is CSAILVGGDTEAFF. The CDR3 region has the DNA TGCAGCGCGATCCTGGTCGGGGGTGACACTGAAGCTTTCTTT.

V usage is TRBV12-3 or TRBV12-4 and J usage is TRBJ1-1, with TRBD1 matching over 10 bases. This CDR3 is built from 14 residues. With 7 bases clipped from V and 7 bases from J, the junction kept 9 bases outside the gene matches. The CDR3 reads CASNTGTGVFEAFF. The CDR3 region has the DNA TGTGCCAGCAACACCGGGACAGGGGTTTTTGAAGCTTTCTTT.

This clonotype was picked up many times. This chain links TRBV20-1 with TRBJ2-7; 8 bases line up with TRBD2. CDR1 is DFQATT and CDR2 is SNEGSKA in the germline V gene (reference sequence). With V trimmed by 3 bases and J by 0 bases, 4 bases remained unmatched. The CDR3 totals 14 residues. The CDR3 loop reads CSARVSGNSYEQYF. The CDR3 DNA follows: TGCAGTGCTAGGGTTAGCGGGAACTCCTACGAGCAGTACTTC.

The V gene is TRBV4-2, the J gene TRBJ2-6; D is ambiguous. Germline values: CDR1 LGHNA, CDR2 YNFKEQ. The CDR3 covers 16 residues. The ends were cut back, 8 bases at V and 0 bases at J, with 14 bases in the middle. In DNA, the CDR3 is TGTGCCAGCCTCCCGACAAATCCCTCTGGGGCCAACGTCCTGACTTTC. It encodes CASLPTNPSGANVLTF.

This clonotype was seen more than once but under ten times. J is TRBJ2-5 and V is TRBV29-1; TRBD1 agrees at 7 bases. The CDR3 is 13 residues long. The V segment lost 4 bases and the J segment 5 bases; nucleotides outside the gene matches: 7. Germline CDR1 and CDR2: SQVTM and ANQGSEA. Here the CDR3 DNA reads TGCAGCGTTGCTCTAGGGGGCCGTGAGACCCAGTACTTC. Its protein is CSVALGGRETQYF.

The chain uses TRBV20-1 and TRBJ2-5, with TRBD2 matching over 13 bases. Trimming removed 6 bases from V and 2 bases from J; junction bases left unmatched: 6. The CDR3 is 15 amino acids. Germline V CDR1 and CDR2: DFQATT, SNEGSKA (reference sequence). CDR3 amino acids: CSAKTSGGDQETQYF. CDR3 DNA: TGCAGTGCCAAAACTAGCGGGGGGGATCAAGAGACCCAGTACTTC.

This rearrangement joins TRBV29-1 to TRBJ1-1; D is perhaps TRBD1 (5 bases). This CDR3 has 14 amino acids. Germline CDR1 reads SQVTM; CDR2 reads ANQGSEA. V gave up 0 bases and J gave up 5 bases, with 13 bases separating them. The CDR3 bases are TGCAGCGTTGAAGATCATGGGGGGAGGACTGAAGCTTTCTTT. Its protein product is CSVEDHGGRTEAFF.

The V call is TRBV6-6, the J call TRBJ1-4, with D possibly matching TRBD1 (6 bases). Between the trimmed V and J ends, which lost 7 bases and 8 bases, there was a span of 11 bases. Germline loops: CDR1 MNHNY, CDR2 SVGAGI (reference sequence). This CDR3 has 12 residues. The CDR3 DNA follows: TGTGCCAGCATAGGGACAAACGAAAAACTGTTTTTT. This sequence encodes CASIGTNEKLFF.